Shown below are 27 T cell receptor beta chains from a single sample sequenced in a study of beta chain features in type 1 diabetes (dated by TCRdb to 2016 to 2019). Receptor libraries were prepared by the immunoSEQ multiplex PCR assay. The entire isolated RNA was reverse transcribed using the High Capacity cDNA Reverse Transcription Kit, and thus expressed TCRB transcripts were sequenced. Held by TCRdb, this immuneACCESS table contains in-frame sequences only and omits some clones. Under half of the omission traces to an unresolved V gene where checked; the cause of the rest is unknown. The sample profile shows almost 250,000 clones; less than 15% of them were found once. About 0.026% of the sample is in the top ten clones. Sequencing was performed on naive CD4+ T cells from blood. The cell subset or site tag for this specimen amounts to: true naive CD4+ T cells. Receptors were obtained from a woman in her thirties or forties in good health.

There are a few counts of this clone. The genes are TRBV5-6 and TRBJ1-2; 7 bases line up with TRBD1. V dropped 2 bases and J dropped 8; count of bases not matched to a gene: 6. Germline V gene data show CDR1 as SGHDT and CDR2 as YYEEEE. This CDR3 is 13 amino acids long. CDR3 sequence reads: CASSFTGAGGYTF. In DNA, the CDR3 is TGTGCCAGCAGCTTCACAGGGGCGGGAGGCTACACCTTC.

This clone was seen more than once but under ten times. This chain connects TRBV2 to TRBJ1-6; tentatively, D is TRBD1 (5 bases). Trimming took 3 bases from V and 2 from J, leaving 8 bases between them. The CDR3 is 15 residues long. Germline V gene sequence: CDR1 SNHLY, CDR2 FYNNEI. The CDR3 loop reads CASSEGGTYNSPLHF. CDR3 coding DNA: TGTGCCAGCAGTGAGGGGGGTACCTATAATTCACCCCTCCACTTT.

V gene TRBV9 combines with J gene TRBJ2-1, with 9 nucleotides matching TRBD2. The CDR3 runs to 14 residues. The J segment lost 8 bases and the V segment lost 3 bases, leaving 6 bases of the junction unmatched. Germline V gives CDR1 SGDLS, CDR2 YYNGEE. CDR3 coding DNA: TGTGCCAGCAGCGGCGGGGGGGCCTGGGATGAGCAGTTCTTC. Protein: CASSGGGAWDEQFF.

The CDR3 coding sequence is TGTGCCAGCAGCCCTAGGGCGGACAGGATTGCCGAGCAGTTCTTC. It encodes CASSPRADRIAEQFF. The rearrangement uses TRBV11-2 and TRBJ2-1, with 7 bases lining up with TRBD1. The CDR3 is made up of 15 amino acids. Losses at the gene ends were 5 bases for V and 10 bases for J; bases not matched to a gene: 14. The germline CDR1 and CDR2 sequences are SGHAT and FQNNGV. The variable domain in full, with the rest retrieved from reference TRBV11-2 and TRBJ2-1, is EAGVAQSPRYKIIEKRQSVAFWCNPISGHATLYWYQQILGQGPKLLIQFQNNGVVDDSQLPKDRFSAERLKGVDSTLKIQPAKLEDSAVYLCASSPRADRIAEQFFGPGTRLTVL.

In its sample, this clone was seen a few times. This sequence joins TRBV5-1 and TRBJ2-5, with 7 bases fitting TRBD2. The CDR3 has 15 amino acids. The trim removed 3 bases at V and 5 bases at J, leaving 10 bases unmatched. Germline V gene sequence: CDR1 SGHRS, CDR2 YFSETQ. Here the CDR3 reads CASSSQIGGKETQYF. In nucleotides, the CDR3 is TGCGCCAGCAGCTCTCAGATCGGGGGGAAGGAGACCCAGTACTTC.

This clone was detected a few times. The chain recombines TRBV5-1 with TRBJ2-7, with D perhaps TRBD1 (6 bases). Germline loops: CDR1 SGHRS, CDR2 YFSETQ. The CDR3 is 15 residues long. The V end lost 0 bases, the J end lost 7 bases, and 17 bases lay between the germline ends. The chain's CDR3 is CASSLGEASRGEQYF. In DNA, the CDR3 is TGCGCCAGCAGCTTGGGTGAGGCCTCGAGGGGGGAGCAGTACTTC.

The J gene is TRBJ2-7, the V gene TRBV18; TRBD1 is a possible D gene (6 bases). Trimming stripped 3 bases from V and 5 bases from J, with 11 bases between. The CDR3 totals 13 residues. CDR1 is KGHSH and CDR2 is LQKENI in the germline V gene. This CDR3 reads CASSPRTADEQYF. DNA for the CDR3: TGTGCCAGCTCACCCAGGACAGCCGACGAGCAGTACTTC. The whole variable domain, remainder taken from reference TRBV18 and TRBJ2-7, is NAGVMQNPRHLVRRRGQEARLRCSPMKGHSHVYWYRQLPEEGLKFMVYLQKENIIDESGMPKERFSAEFPKEGPSILRIQQVVRGDSAAYFCASSPRTADEQYFGPGTRLTVT.

The chain links TRBV2 to TRBJ2-1; 7 bases match TRBD1. J lost 9 bases, V lost 7 bases, and 6 bases had no gene match. This CDR3 region has 12 residues. Germline CDR1 SNHLY, CDR2 FYNNEI. The DNA for the CDR3 is TGTGCCAGCATACAGGGGTTGGGTGAGCAGTTCTTC. Its translation: CASIQGLGEQFF.

This chain connects TRBV30 to TRBJ1-2; TRBD1 is a possible D gene (6 bases). The CDR3 is made up of 15 amino acids. Germline V gives CDR1 GTSNPN, CDR2 SVGIG (reference sequence). V shed 0 bases and J shed 0 bases, with 11 bases lying between them. The CDR3 region is CAWSVQTGPNYGYTF. For the CDR3, the DNA is TGTGCCTGGAGTGTACAAACAGGGCCTAACTATGGCTACACCTTC.

The table lists this clone with a few counts. This chain connects TRBV4-1 to TRBJ2-3, with 7 bases matching TRBD2. CDR1 is MGHRA and CDR2 is YSYEKL in the germline V gene. This CDR3 region has 15 residues. J was trimmed by 6 bases and V by 1 base; bases with no gene match: 7. In nucleotides, the CDR3 is TGCGCCAGCAGCCAAGCTACTAGCGACGTGGATACGCAGTATTTT. It specifies CASSQATSDVDTQYF.

This clone was observed a handful of times. This sequence joins TRBV7-2 and TRBJ1-2; the match to TRBD1 covers 7 bases. The CDR3 spans 11 residues. Germline V gives CDR1 SGHTA, CDR2 FQGNSA. Trimming took 7 bases from V and 11 from J; bases not matched to a gene: 7. CDR3 loop: CASNNRGQYTF. The CDR3, as DNA: TGTGCCAGCAATAACAGGGGCCAATACACCTTC. The full variable domain, rest sourced from reference TRBV7-2 and TRBJ1-2, is GAGVSQSPSNKVTEKGKDVELRCDPISGHTALYWYRQSLGQGLEFLIYFQGNSAPDKSGLPSDRFSAERTGGSVSTLTIQRTQQEDSAVYLCASNNRGQYTFGSGTRLTVV.

The V gene is TRBV6-6, the J gene TRBJ2-1; 8 bases line up with TRBD1. The germline V gene encodes CDR1 MNHNY and CDR2 SVGAGI (reference sequence). There are 15 residues in the CDR3. After removal of 3 bases from V and 6 bases from J, the junction contained 7 bases not matched to a gene. The CDR3, as DNA: TGTGCCAGCAGTTATCAGGAGACAGGGGCCAATGAGCAGTTCTTC. Its protein product is CASSYQETGANEQFF.

The rearrangement joins TRBV7-9 to TRBJ2-7; the match to TRBD2 covers 8 bases. This CDR3 has 16 residues. V gave up 4 bases and J gave up 0 bases; unmatched junction bases: 8. Looked up from germline, CDR1 is SEHNR and CDR2 is FQNEAQ (reference sequence). Here the CDR3 DNA reads TGTGCCAGCAGCTGCCTCCCGGGGGGGAGCTCCTACGAGCAGTACTTC. Residues: CASSCLPGGSSYEQYF.

In its sample, this clone was seen once. The chain combines TRBV5-1 with TRBJ2-1, with 9 bases lining up with TRBD2. The ends lost 0 bases at V and 5 bases at J; junction bases unmatched: 12. The germline V gene encodes CDR1 SGHRS and CDR2 YFSETQ. The CDR3 consists of 18 residues. DNA of the CDR3: TGCGCCAGCAGCTTGGTTCCAGCGGGGGGCCTAAACGACAATGAGCAGTTCTTC. It specifies CASSLVPAGGLNDNEQFF.

The rearrangement joins TRBV6-6 to TRBJ1-1, with 9 nucleotides matching TRBD1. Germline loops: CDR1 MNHNY, CDR2 SVGAGI (reference sequence). This CDR3 contains 16 residues. V trimming: 5 bases; J trimming: 1 base; junction bases outside the gene matches: 8. This CDR3 is CASSPGQGNSNTEAFF. The CDR3 nucleotides are TGTGCCAGCAGTCCCGGACAGGGGAACTCGAACACTGAAGCTTTCTTT.

This clone turned up a few times. CDR3: CATSQTHRDNNEQFF. DNA for the CDR3: TGTGCCACCAGCCAAACCCACAGGGATAACAATGAGCAGTTCTTC. The chain uses TRBV15 and TRBJ2-1; weak D call: TRBD1 (6 bases). Per germline, CDR1 LNHNV and CDR2 YYDKDF (reference sequence). Trimming took 5 bases from V and 5 from J, leaving 16 bases between them. The CDR3 spans 15 residues.

This clone showed up just a few times. This chain joins TRBV7-2 and TRBJ2-5; TRBD2 matches 8 bases. Germline lookup yields CDR1 SGHTA and CDR2 FQGNSA. CDR3 length: 16 residues. Trimming at V came to 2 bases and at J to 4 bases, leaving 9 bases not matched to a gene. In DNA form, the CDR3 reads TGTGCCAGCAGCTTAAGCAGCGGGGGTTCGCGAGAGACCCAGTACTTC. This translates into CASSLSSGGSRETQYF. Full variable domain (rest looked up from reference TRBV7-2 and TRBJ2-5): GAGVSQSPSNKVTEKGKDVELRCDPISGHTALYWYRQSLGQGLEFLIYFQGNSAPDKSGLPSDRFSAERTGGSVSTLTIQRTQQEDSAVYLCASSLSSGGSRETQYFGPGTRLLVL.

The chain recombines TRBV7-6 with TRBJ2-2; D might be TRBD1 (6 bases). The germline CDR1 and CDR2 sequences are SGHVS and FNYEAQ. The CDR3 has 15 residues. Trimming cost V 5 bases and J 0 bases, with 10 bases left between them. For the CDR3, the DNA is TGTGCCAGCAGCCCAAGGACAGCGAACACCGGGGAGCTGTTTTTT. Translated, it gives CASSPRTANTGELFF.

The rearrangement uses TRBV7-2 and TRBJ2-5, with 7 positions matching TRBD2. CDR1 is SGHTA, CDR2 FQGNSA, per germline. The CDR3 is made up of 16 amino acids. Trimming removed 5 bases from V and 2 bases from J; junction bases left unmatched: 11. The CDR3 here is CASSITIAGSQETQYF. The CDR3 DNA follows: TGTGCCAGCAGCATAACAATAGCGGGTTCACAAGAGACCCAGTACTTC.

This clone turned up a few times. This chain uses TRBV18 with TRBJ2-7, with 10 bases fitting TRBD1. J lost 6 bases, V lost 2 bases, and 7 bases had no gene match. CDR3 length equals 15 residues. Germline-derived CDR1 and CDR2 are KGHSH and LQKENI. The CDR3 bases are TGTGCCAGCTCACCAAGGACAGGGGGTGTCAGCGAGCAGTACTTC. Protein product: CASSPRTGGVSEQYF.

This clone has just a few counts. The V call is TRBV10-3, the J call TRBJ2-7, with D possibly being TRBD1 (6 bases). This CDR3 has 14 residues. V dropped 6 bases and J dropped 2 bases, with 14 bases sitting between them. Looked up from germline, CDR1 is ENHRY and CDR2 is SYGVKD. CDR3 region: CAIRDSTGTYEQYF. As DNA, the CDR3 is TGTGCCATCAGGGATTCGACAGGAACCTACGAGCAGTACTTC.

The V call is TRBV5-1, the J call TRBJ2-5, with 10 bases identical to TRBD2. The trim removed 4 bases at V and 5 bases at J, leaving 5 bases unmatched. The CDR3 runs 14 residues. Germline V gene lookup returns CDR1 SGHRS and CDR2 YFSETQ. The CDR3 DNA is TGCGCCAGCAGCAGAACTAGCGGGGTTGAGACCCAGTACTTC. Its translation is CASSRTSGVETQYF.

This clone was recorded a few times. The chain combines TRBV7-2 with TRBJ2-2; maybe TRBD1 (5 bases). V was clipped by 1 base and J by 7 bases, with 7 bases between them. The CDR3 is made up of 13 amino acids. CDR1 and CDR2 from the germline V gene are SGHTA and FQGNSA. The CDR3 is CASSLDRGGELFF. As DNA, the CDR3 is TGTGCCAGCAGCTTAGATAGGGGCGGGGAGCTGTTTTTT.

This clone was seen more than once but under ten times. The chain's CDR3 is CASSLRGGGLLDEQFF. CDR3 nucleotides: TGTGCCAGCAGCTTACGTGGCGGGGGGCTTCTAGATGAGCAGTTCTTC. This sequence joins TRBV7-9 and TRBJ2-1, with 8 bases identical to TRBD2. Trimming took 2 bases from V and 8 from J; bases not matched to a gene: 11. The V gene's germline CDR1 is SEHNR and CDR2 FQNEAQ (reference sequence). The CDR3 has 16 amino acids. The full variable domain, in which reference TRBV7-9 and TRBJ2-1 provide the parts outside the CDR3, is DTGVSQNPRHKITKRGQNVTFRCDPISEHNRLYWYRQTLGQGPEFLTYFQNEAQLEKSRLLSDRFSAERPKGSFSTLEIQRTEQGDSAMYLCASSLRGGGLLDEQFFGPGTRLTVL.

This clone showed up just a few times. This rearrangement joins TRBV13 to TRBJ2-3; 7 bases map to TRBD2. CDR3 size: 17 residues. J lost 0 bases, V lost 5 bases, and 11 bases had no gene match. CDR1 and CDR2 (germline): PRHDT, FYEKMQ (reference sequence). The CDR3 region has the DNA TGTGCCAGCAGCCAGAGGGTGGGGGGGACTAGCACAGATACGCAGTATTTT. This sequence encodes CASSQRVGGTSTDTQYF.

CDR3 sequence: CASSTGPGLAQETQYF. The CDR3, as DNA: TGCGCCAGCAGCACGGGACCGGGACTAGCGCAAGAGACCCAGTACTTC. The chain has TRBV5-1 and TRBJ2-5; TRBD2 matches at 10 bases. There are 16 residues in the CDR3. Germline-derived CDR1 and CDR2 are SGHRS and YFSETQ. The V segment lost 4 bases and the J segment 2 bases; nucleotides outside the gene matches: 8.

This clone was recorded many times. The chain uses TRBV14 and TRBJ2-2; 7 bases are a match to TRBD2. The germline CDR1 and CDR2 sequences are SGHDN and FVKESK. The CDR3 extends over 14 amino acids. J gave up 7 bases and V 1 base, and 3 bases lay outside the gene matches. CDR3 coding DNA: TGTGCCAGCAGCCAAGCTAGCGGATACGGGGAGCTGTTTTTT. This translates into CASSQASGYGELFF.